These 30 T cell receptor beta chains originate from one sample sequenced in a study of blood T cell repertoires in COVID-19. Libraries were prepared by immunoSEQ multiplex PCR; TCRdb keeps only in-frame clonotypes and omits some of them. The data hold 55,000 to 70,000 clones, with roughly three quarters observed a single time. Sequenced sample: peripheral blood. The receptors shown here come from a man aged 55-75 years with acute or convalescent COVID-19.

The chain recombines TRBV7-9 with TRBJ2-5; TRBD1 is a possible D gene (5 bases). CDR1 is SEHNR, CDR2 FQNEAQ, per germline (reference sequence). Deletions cut 1 base from V and 2 bases from J, with 11 bases between. The CDR3 spans 15 residues. CDR3 nucleotide sequence: TGTGCCAGCAGCTTAGACAGGCCAATGCAAGAGACCCAGTACTTC. Protein product: CASSLDRPMQETQYF.

V usage is TRBV11-2 and J usage is TRBJ1-1, with D unclear. V lost 1 base, J lost 3 bases, and 6 bases lay in between. Germline V gene data show CDR1 as SGHAT and CDR2 as FQNNGV. The length of the CDR3 is 13 residues. CDR3 in amino acids: CASSLARDTEAFF. The CDR3 bases are TGTGCCAGCAGCTTAGCGAGGGACACTGAAGCTTTCTTT.

This chain joins TRBV9 and TRBJ1-3, with TRBD1 matching 7 bases. The V gene end was trimmed by 0 bases and the J gene end by 0 bases; junction bases not matched to a gene: 0. CDR1 SGDLS and CDR2 YYNGEE come from the germline V gene. CDR3 length equals 15 residues. The CDR3 region is CASSVGDSSGNTIYF. The DNA for the CDR3 is TGTGCCAGCAGCGTAGGGGACAGCTCTGGAAACACCATATATTTT.

The genes are TRBV29-1 and TRBJ2-3; 14 nucleotides agree with TRBD2. Per germline, CDR1 SQVTM and CDR2 ANQGSEA. Losses at the gene ends were 7 bases for V and 3 bases for J; bases not matched to a gene: 6. The CDR3 has 15 residues. This CDR3 is CSAGGTSGGTDTQYF. As DNA, the CDR3 is TGCAGCGCTGGAGGGACTAGCGGGGGAACAGATACGCAGTATTTT.

This rearrangement joins TRBV19 to TRBJ2-1, with D unclear. V shed 3 bases and J shed 2 bases, with 8 bases lying between them. The germline gives CDR1 LNHDA, CDR2 SQIVND (reference sequence). This CDR3 is 14 amino acids long. DNA for the CDR3: TGTGCCAGTAGTATGACTTCCGCCTACAATGAGCAGTTCTTC. It yields the protein CASSMTSAYNEQFF.

The V gene is TRBV27, the J gene TRBJ1-1, with TRBD1 identical over 7 bases. The CDR3 is made up of 20 amino acids. Germline assignment: CDR1 MNHEY and CDR2 SMNVEV (reference sequence). The V segment lost 5 bases and the J segment 5 bases; nucleotides outside the gene matches: 26. CDR3 loop: CASSPHRQGVEFRVGTEAFF. Here the CDR3 DNA reads TGTGCCAGCAGTCCTCACCGACAGGGCGTCGAATTTCGTGTCGGGACTGAAGCTTTCTTT.

J is TRBJ2-3 and V is TRBV12-5; 8 bases line up with TRBD2. This CDR3 contains 16 residues. V gave up 6 bases and J gave up 3 bases; unmatched junction bases: 11. Germline CDR1 LGHNT, CDR2 FRNRAP. CDR3 residues: CASGRDYGGGTDTQYF. CDR3 DNA sequence: TGTGCTAGTGGCCGGGACTATGGCGGGGGGACAGATACGCAGTATTTT.

This chain links TRBV9 with TRBJ1-2; a possible D gene is TRBD1 (5 bases). The germline V gene has CDR1 SGDLS and CDR2 YYNGEE. The ends were cut back, 3 bases at V and 2 bases at J, with 11 bases in the middle. The CDR3 has 14 residues. CDR3 sequence reads: CASSEGLQNYGYTF. The CDR3 DNA reads TGTGCCAGCAGCGAGGGACTGCAGAACTATGGCTACACCTTC.

This clone was detected only once. CDR3 sequence: CASSTQGGYDGELFF. For the CDR3, the DNA is TGTGCCAGCAGTACTCAGGGGGGCTACGACGGGGAGCTGTTTTTT. V and J are TRBV5-6 and TRBJ2-2; a weak D match, TRBD1 (7 bases). This CDR3 has 15 residues. The V end lost 5 bases, the J end lost 7 bases, and 18 bases lay between the germline ends. Germline CDR1 and CDR2: SGHDT and YYEEEE.

This chain connects TRBV7-2 to TRBJ1-6; a possible D gene is TRBD1 (5 bases). CDR1 is SGHTA and CDR2 is FQGNSA in the germline V gene. This CDR3 is built from 17 residues. Between the trimmed V and J ends, which lost 3 bases and 13 bases, there was a span of 25 bases. The CDR3, as DNA: TGTGCCAGCAGCTTCAGACAGCCCGATCGACCCTTTGGGCCCCTCCACTTT. Its protein is CASSFRQPDRPFGPLHF.

The rearrangement uses TRBV5-1 and TRBJ2-7; the D gene is possibly TRBD1 (5 bases). The CDR3 contains 13 residues. Per the germline V gene, CDR1 is SGHRS and CDR2 is YFSETQ. Trimming pared 0 bases from V and 4 bases from J, leaving 8 bases between. The CDR3 is CASSLVGDYEQYF. The CDR3 DNA follows: TGCGCCAGCAGCTTGGTAGGGGATTACGAGCAGTACTTC.

The V and J genes are TRBV15 and TRBJ2-2, with D possibly matching TRBD1 (6 bases). The CDR3 has 16 residues. V lost 1 base to trimming and J lost 4 bases, with 13 bases between them. Germline V gene lookup returns CDR1 LNHNV and CDR2 YYDKDF (reference sequence). The chain's CDR3 is CATSRGTGISTGELFF. CDR3 DNA: TGTGCCACCAGCAGAGGAACAGGGATTAGCACCGGGGAGCTGTTTTTT.

The rearrangement links TRBV11-3 to TRBJ1-6, with D possibly matching TRBD1 (6 bases). Between the trimmed V and J ends, which lost 0 bases and 5 bases, there was a span of 11 bases. The CDR3 contains 16 residues. The germline gives CDR1 SGHNT, CDR2 YENEEA. The DNA of the CDR3 is TGTGCCAGCAGCTTAGAGATCCGGACAGATAATTCACCCCTCCACTTT. Residues: CASSLEIRTDNSPLHF.

This chain links TRBV18 with TRBJ1-3; the D is unclear. Per the germline V gene, CDR1 is KGHSH and CDR2 is LQKENI. The CDR3 is 13 residues long. V was pared by 2 bases and J by 6 bases, with 8 bases between. This CDR3 reads CASSPAELNTIYF. The CDR3 region has the DNA TGTGCCAGCTCACCAGCTGAGCTAAACACCATATATTTT.

The genes are TRBV6-6 and TRBJ1-5; D not resolved. Germline CDR1 MNHNY, CDR2 SVGAGI (reference sequence). Trimming cost V 7 bases and J 4 bases, with 11 bases left between them. The CDR3 runs to 13 residues. CDR3 coding DNA: TGTGCCAGCACCACTCCCAAAAATCAGCCCCAGCATTTT. Protein product: CASTTPKNQPQHF.

This clone was seen only a few times. The chain has TRBV19 and TRBJ1-1; no clear D. V was clipped by 8 bases and J by 5 bases, with 15 bases between them. The CDR3 extends over 13 amino acids. Germline V gene data show CDR1 as LNHDA and CDR2 as SQIVND (reference sequence). The CDR3 sequence: CASGWSLGTEAFF. CDR3 nucleotides: TGTGCCAGTGGTTGGAGTCTTGGGACTGAAGCTTTCTTT.

This clone was counted a single time. This chain uses TRBV5-5 with TRBJ1-1; D not certain. With 0 bases removed from V and 3 bases from J, the gap between germline ends came to 15 bases. This CDR3 region has 16 residues. Germline V gene sequence: CDR1 SGHKS, CDR2 YYEKEE (reference sequence). The DNA for the CDR3 is TGTGCCAGCAGCTTGGGAGGTTGGGAGGGCCACACTGAAGCTTTCTTT. Protein sequence: CASSLGGWEGHTEAFF.

The CDR3 region is CASSPLGRGDTQYF. CDR3 DNA sequence: TGTGCCAGCAGTCCGTTAGGGAGGGGGGATACGCAGTATTTT. The chain recombines TRBV5-6 with TRBJ2-3; possibly TRBD2 for D (7 bases). Between the trimmed V and J ends, which lost 5 bases and 6 bases, there was a span of 16 bases. Looked up from germline, CDR1 is SGHDT and CDR2 is YYEEEE. This CDR3 spans 14 amino acids.

This chain links TRBV4-1 with TRBJ2-6; 13 bases fit TRBD2. The CDR3 loop spans 18 amino acids. V lost 0 bases, J lost 1 base, and 0 bases stayed unmatched. Germline V gene sequence: CDR1 MGHRA, CDR2 YSYEKL. The CDR3 bases are TGCGCCAGCAGCCAAGAGGGACTAGCGGGGTCTGGGGCCAACGTCCTGACTTTC. Residues: CASSQEGLAGSGANVLTF.

V gene TRBV24-1 combines with J gene TRBJ1-5; a possible D gene is TRBD1 (5 bases). This CDR3 spans 18 amino acids. V was clipped by 2 bases and J by 2 bases, with 18 bases between them. Germline V lookup: CDR1 KGHDR, CDR2 SFDVKD. CDR3 sequence: CATSDWADQGFCNQPQHF. The CDR3 nucleotides read TGTGCCACCAGTGATTGGGCCGATCAGGGTTTTTGCAATCAGCCCCAGCATTTT.

The sample holds one count of this clone. V usage is TRBV19 and J usage is TRBJ2-2, with 7 bases fitting TRBD1. V was pared by 10 bases and J by 6 bases, with 11 bases of the junction left unmatched. Germline V lookup: CDR1 LNHDA, CDR2 SQIVND (reference sequence). The CDR3 has 14 amino acids. CDR3 region: CATRDRARAGELFF. The DNA for the CDR3 is TGTGCCACCAGGGACAGAGCACGCGCCGGGGAGCTGTTTTTT.

The chain recombines TRBV27 with TRBJ2-1, with D possibly matching TRBD1 (5 bases). V was pared by 3 bases and J by 6 bases, with 12 bases between. Germline loops: CDR1 MNHEY, CDR2 SMNVEV (reference sequence). CDR3 length equals 14 residues. The CDR3 sequence: CASSFQGRFNEQFF. In DNA form, the CDR3 reads TGTGCCAGCAGTTTCCAGGGCCGTTTCAATGAGCAGTTCTTC.

This sequence joins TRBV30 and TRBJ2-1; TRBD2 matches at 12 bases. V was pared by 3 bases and J by 4 bases, with 7 bases of the junction left unmatched. Germline CDR1 is GTSNPN and CDR2 is SVGIG (reference sequence). This CDR3 has 16 residues. The CDR3 loop reads CAWSPSGGAGYNEQFF. CDR3 in DNA: TGTGCCTGGAGCCCTAGCGGGGGGGCCGGGTACAATGAGCAGTTCTTC.

V usage is TRBV25-1 and J usage is TRBJ2-5; D is possibly TRBD1 (6 bases). Trimming removed 5 bases from V and 5 bases from J, with 12 bases in between. The CDR3 length is 13 residues. Germline V gene lookup returns CDR1 MGHDK and CDR2 SYGVNS. CDR3 in amino acids: CASSLGAAETQYF. The DNA of the CDR3 is TGTGCCAGCAGTTTGGGGGCGGCGGAGACCCAGTACTTC.

This clone was recorded only once. The chain employs TRBV4-1 and TRBJ2-3; no definite D call. Germline V lookup: CDR1 MGHRA, CDR2 YSYEKL. Trimming removed 0 bases from V and 2 bases from J, with 9 bases in between. This CDR3 spans 15 amino acids. CDR3 residues: CASSQEVVYTDTQYF. DNA of the CDR3: TGCGCCAGCAGCCAAGAGGTGGTCTACACAGATACGCAGTATTTT.

CDR3: CASSPIEGAVNTGELFF. In DNA, the CDR3 is TGTGCCAGCTCCCCTATCGAGGGGGCCGTGAACACCGGGGAGCTGTTTTTT. The chain recombines TRBV18 with TRBJ2-2; 7 bases line up with TRBD1. The CDR3 spans 17 residues. Per germline, CDR1 KGHSH and CDR2 LQKENI. Losses at the gene ends were 6 bases for V and 1 base for J; bases not matched to a gene: 11.

This chain joins TRBV5-1 and TRBJ2-1, with 7 nucleotides matching TRBD1. The CDR3 sequence is 15 residues long. The V segment lost 0 bases and the J segment 0 bases; nucleotides outside the gene matches: 0. Germline V gene lookup returns CDR1 SGHRS and CDR2 YFSETQ. CDR3 sequence reads: CASSLGDSSYNEQFF. In DNA, the CDR3 is TGCGCCAGCAGCTTGGGGGACAGCTCCTACAATGAGCAGTTCTTC.

This CDR3 is CASSQSKIGVSTEAFF. The CDR3, as DNA: TGTGCCAGCTCTCAATCAAAGATAGGGGTTAGCACTGAAGCTTTCTTT. The chain recombines TRBV18 with TRBJ1-1; a weak D match, TRBD1 (5 bases). This CDR3 has 16 amino acids. The germline V gene has CDR1 KGHSH and CDR2 LQKENI. The ends were cut back, 6 bases at V and 4 bases at J, with 21 bases in the middle.

J is TRBJ1-4 and V is TRBV5-1; no clear D. This CDR3 comprises 14 residues. The germline CDR1 and CDR2 sequences are SGHRS and YFSETQ. Trimming pared 4 bases from V and 1 base from J, leaving 8 bases between. CDR3 protein: CASSPTVTNEKLFF. The CDR3 DNA reads as TGCGCCAGCAGCCCTACAGTAACTAATGAAAAACTGTTTTTT.

Remarks on this clone: Distinct nucleotide sequences in the sample also encode this CDR3. This chain uses TRBV24-1 with TRBJ1-2; D is unclear. Trimming stripped 1 base from V and 1 base from J, with 6 bases between. This CDR3 has 14 residues. CDR1 KGHDR and CDR2 SFDVKD come from the germline V gene. CDR3 in amino acids: CATSDLNSNYGYTF. The DNA of the CDR3 is TGTGCCACCAGTGATTTAAACAGTAACTATGGCTACACCTTC.